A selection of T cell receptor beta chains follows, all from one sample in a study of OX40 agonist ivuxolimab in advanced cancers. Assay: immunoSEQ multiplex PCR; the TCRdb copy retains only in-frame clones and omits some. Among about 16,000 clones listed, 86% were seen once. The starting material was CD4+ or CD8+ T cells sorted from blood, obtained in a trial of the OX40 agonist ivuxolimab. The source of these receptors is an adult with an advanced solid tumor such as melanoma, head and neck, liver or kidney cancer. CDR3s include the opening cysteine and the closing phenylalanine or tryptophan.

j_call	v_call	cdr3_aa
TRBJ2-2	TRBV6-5	CATTRTGSTGELFF
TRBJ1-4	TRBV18	CASSPRGPATNEKLFF
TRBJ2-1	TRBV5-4	CASSLREGGRYNEQFF
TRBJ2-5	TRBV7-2	CASSLGVTSGSRETQYF
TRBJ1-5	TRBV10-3	CAISERRDGNQPQHF
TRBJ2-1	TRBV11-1	CASSLLTGGYPTYNEQFF
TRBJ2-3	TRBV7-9	CASRPSGGITDTQYF
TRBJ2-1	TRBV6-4	CASSDSLSSNQYYNEQFF
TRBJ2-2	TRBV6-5	CASRGDTNTGELFF
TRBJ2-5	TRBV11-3	CASSLGGGQETQYF
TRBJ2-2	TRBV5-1	CASSLRQASTGELFF
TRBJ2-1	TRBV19	CATMTGTTNNEQFF
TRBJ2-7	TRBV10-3	CAIREQQISYEQYF
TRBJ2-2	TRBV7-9	CASSLISSGVTGELFF
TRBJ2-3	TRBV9	CASSRGTSGGANTQYF
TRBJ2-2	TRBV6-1	CASSEEAGAIGELFF
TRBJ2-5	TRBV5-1	CASSYRVQETQYF